The next 2 T cell receptor beta chains were all read from a single sample in a study of Graves' ophthalmopathy and Graves' hyperthyroidism. RNA transcripts served as template for amplifying TCR beta CDR3 sequences. HTBI primers served in a first-round RT-PCR, which a second-round multiplex PCR followed. One entry per CDR3 protein, called by TCRdb with MiXCR from the multiplex PCR reads. Found here are 300,000 to 500,000 distinct CDR3 sequences, about 16% of them singletons; the top ten hold 5.5% to 8%. The sample was peripheral blood. These receptors came from a woman aged 18-29 years with stable Graves' hyperthyroidism.

In its sample, this clonotype was seen many times. This chain uses TRBV6-1 with TRBJ1-2, with D unclear. V was clipped by 0 bases and J by 1 base, with 6 bases between them. The CDR3 totals 14 residues. Germline V gene sequence: CDR1 MNHNS, CDR2 SASEGT. The CDR3 region is CASSEARHNYGYTF. The CDR3 DNA reads as TGTGCCAGCAGTGAAGCGCGACATAACTATGGCTACACCTTC.

This clonotype has at least ten counts. The J gene is TRBJ1-2, the V gene TRBV5-1; no definite D call. The germline gives CDR1 SGHRS, CDR2 YFSETQ. Trimming took 4 bases from V and 0 from J, leaving 16 bases between them. The CDR3 totals 16 residues. The DNA of the CDR3 is TGCGCCAGCAGCCCCAGGCTAGACGGGGCTAACTATGGCTACACCTTC. It yields the protein CASSPRLDGANYGYTF.